These T cell receptor beta chains were read from a single sample in a study of identical twins. TCRdb re-called the 5' RACE reads with MiXCR, one entry per CDR3 protein. The sample contains about 660,000 distinct CDR3 sequences, 8% to 9% of which appear only once. The same sample was also used in a study of yellow fever vaccine responses in identical twins.

The sequencing input was PBMCs. The source is a woman under 30 in good health. Both conserved end residues are part of each CDR3. The order of the fields is clone size, D gene, V gene, J gene, CDR3 protein, CDR3 DNA. D genes are given only for firm matches. Clone size is not always given. Where it is, it says once, few, many or a class for expanded clones.

>few|NA|TRBV27|TRBJ1-1
CASSLRSVNTEAFF
TGTGCCAGCAGTTTAAGGTCAGTGAACACTGAAGCTTTCTTT
>many|NA|TRBV29-1|TRBJ2-2
CSVGRGPNTGELFF
TGCAGCGTTGGACGGGGGCCCAACACCGGGGAGCTGTTTTTT
>NA|NA|TRBV6-1|TRBJ2-3
CASKSGMDSDTQYF
TGTGCCAGCAAATCAGGGATGGACTCAGATACGCAGTATTTT
>few|NA|TRBV4-1|TRBJ2-1
CASSQVKSSYNEQFF
TGCGCCAGCAGCCAAGTGAAGAGCTCCTACAATGAGCAGTTCTTC
>few|NA|TRBV12-3/TRBV12-4|TRBJ2-7
CASRFLGSYEQYF
TGTGCCAGCAGGTTCCTGGGGTCCTACGAGCAGTACTTC
>few|NA|TRBV28|TRBJ1-1
CASSQVIGGTEAFF
TGTGCCAGCAGCCAAGTCATAGGGGGCACTGAAGCTTTCTTT
>few|TRBD1|TRBV25-1|TRBJ1-5
CASSDSFGQEGNQPQHF
TGTGCCAGCTCTGACAGTTTCGGACAGGAGGGCAATCAGCCCCAGCATTTT
>many|NA|TRBV29-1|TRBJ2-1
CSVEPGLQGDEQFF
TGCAGCGTAGAACCGGGACTCCAAGGGGATGAGCAGTTCTTC
>NA|TRBD2|TRBV9|TRBJ2-3
CASSWGAGDSTDTQYF
TGTGCCAGCAGCTGGGGAGCGGGGGATAGCACAGATACGCAGTATTTT
>NA|TRBD1|TRBV3-1|TRBJ2-7
CASSQARDRGYEQYF
TGTGCCAGCAGCCAAGCCCGGGACAGAGGCTACGAGCAGTACTTC
>few|TRBD1|TRBV29-1|TRBJ1-4
CSVRDRASGGEKLFF
TGCAGCGTCCGGGACAGGGCCTCTGGTGGTGAAAAACTGTTTTTT
>NA|NA|TRBV7-6|TRBJ2-7
CASSAPGAYEQYF
TGTGCCAGCAGCGCGCCTGGCGCCTACGAGCAGTACTTC
>NA|TRBD2|TRBV12-3/TRBV12-4|TRBJ2-3
CASRTSGRYTDTQYF
TGTGCCAGCAGGACTAGCGGGAGATACACAGATACGCAGTATTTT
>NA|NA|TRBV2|TRBJ2-2
CASSELGSGIGGELFF
TGTGCCAGCAGTGAATTAGGGTCAGGGATCGGCGGGGAGCTGTTTTTT
>few|TRBD2|TRBV11-2|TRBJ2-7
CARKPTGGLAGGIQSYEQYF
TGTGCCAGAAAACCCACCGGGGGACTAGCGGGGGGCATACAATCCTACGAGCAGTACTTC
>many|NA|TRBV29-1|TRBJ1-4
CSVEERQNEKLFF
TGCAGCGTTGAAGAGAGACAGAATGAAAAACTGTTTTTT
>few|NA|TRBV7-2|TRBJ2-3
CASSPLGGPGDTQYF
TGTGCCAGCAGCCCACTCGGGGGCCCGGGGGATACGCAGTATTTT
>many|TRBD2|TRBV20-1|TRBJ2-4
CSTGLAGNIQYF
TGCAGTACAGGACTAGCGGGAAACATTCAGTACTTC
>many|NA|TRBV29-1|TRBJ2-1
CSAGFSNEQFF
TGCAGCGCTGGCTTTAGCAATGAGCAGTTCTTC
>few|NA|TRBV21-1|TRBJ1-1
CASTLKRVQGAKNTEAFF
TGTGCCAGCACTTTAAAGAGGGTACAGGGGGCGAAGAACACTGAAGCTTTCTTT
>few|NA|TRBV28|TRBJ2-2
CAIEGTNTGELFF
TGTGCCATTGAGGGCACGAACACCGGGGAGCTGTTTTTT
>NA|NA|TRBV6-1|TRBJ2-2
CASSPFGQRAGELFF
TGTGCCAGCAGTCCATTTGGACAGAGGGCCGGGGAGCTGTTTTTT
>NA|NA|TRBV3-1|TRBJ2-7
CASSDDSFSYEQYF
TGTGCCAGCAGCGACGACAGTTTCTCCTACGAGCAGTACTTC
>many|TRBD2|TRBV29-1|TRBJ2-3
CSAVGLAQSTDTQYF
TGCAGCGCGGTCGGACTAGCACAAAGCACAGATACGCAGTATTTT
>few|NA|TRBV5-1|TRBJ2-3
CASPTSTDTQYF
TGCGCCAGCCCCACTAGCACAGATACGCAGTATTTT
>NA|TRBD1|TRBV12-3/TRBV12-4|TRBJ2-7
CASSPRDRAISYEQYF
TGTGCCAGCAGTCCGCGGGACAGGGCTATCTCCTACGAGCAGTACTTC
>few|NA|TRBV6-4|TRBJ2-1
CASSGFIGGNNEQFF
TGTGCCAGCAGTGGTTTCATCGGGGGCAACAATGAGCAGTTCTTC
>many|TRBD1|TRBV3-1|TRBJ2-7
CASSQDSRGIYEQYF
TGTGCCAGCAGCCAAGATAGCAGGGGGATTTACGAGCAGTACTTC
>many|TRBD2|TRBV5-1|TRBJ2-1
CASSSAGASYNEQFF
TGCGCCAGCAGCTCTGCGGGAGCCTCCTACAATGAGCAGTTCTTC
>NA|NA|TRBV30|TRBJ2-7
CAWSVRGLSREQYF
TGTGCCTGGAGTGTAAGAGGGCTTAGTAGGGAGCAGTACTTC
>NA|TRBD2|TRBV11-2|TRBJ2-1
CASSFGTSEGQFF
TGTGCCAGCAGCTTCGGGACTAGCGAGGGGCAGTTCTTC
>many|NA|TRBV4-3|TRBJ2-7
CASSQALGYVGEQYF
TGCGCCAGCAGCCAAGCGCTGGGATACGTAGGGGAGCAGTACTTC
>NA|NA|TRBV4-3|TRBJ2-5
CASSKTREPLETQYF
TGCGCCAGCAGCAAGACCAGGGAACCCCTAGAGACCCAGTACTTC
>few|TRBD1|TRBV28|TRBJ2-1
CASRTYESGTDYNEQFF
TGTGCCAGCAGAACCTACGAATCCGGGACAGATTACAATGAGCAGTTCTTC
>NA|NA|TRBV21-1|TRBJ2-7
CARDRAGGSISYERYF
TGTGCCAGGGACAGGGCAGGGGGCTCGATTTCCTACGAGCGGTACTTC
>NA|NA|TRBV18|TRBJ2-1
CASSRLGNYNEQFF
TGTGCCAGCTCACGGCTAGGGAACTACAATGAGCAGTTCTTC
>NA|NA|TRBV5-1|TRBJ2-7
CASSPGEPPYEQYF
TGCGCCAGCAGCCCCGGTGAGCCCCCCTACGAGCAGTACTTC
>many|NA|TRBV7-9|TRBJ2-7
CASSLVGYSSYEQYF
TGTGCCAGCAGCTTAGTAGGTTACAGCTCCTACGAGCAGTACTTC
>NA|NA|TRBV7-2|TRBJ2-1
CASSLGGPGEGEQFF
TGTGCCAGCAGCTTGGGGGGGCCAGGTGAAGGTGAGCAGTTCTTC
>NA|NA|TRBV9|TRBJ2-3
CASSPNRRYTDTQYF
TGTGCCAGCAGCCCAAACAGGAGATACACAGATACGCAGTATTTT
>few|NA|TRBV2|TRBJ1-4
CASSENPTPNEKLFF
TGTGCCAGCAGTGAAAATCCGACGCCGAATGAAAAACTGTTTTTT
>NA|NA|TRBV20-1|TRBJ2-7
CSALGSVGYEQYF
TGCAGTGCCCTAGGTAGCGTCGGGTACGAGCAGTACTTC
>few|NA|TRBV7-2|TRBJ2-3
CASSSGVGKGDTQYF
TGTGCCAGCAGCTCCGGGGTCGGGAAAGGAGATACGCAGTATTTT
>NA|NA|TRBV20-1|TRBJ2-5
CSAREFGLWETQYF
TGCAGTGCTAGAGAATTCGGACTTTGGGAGACCCAGTACTTC
>few|TRBD2|TRBV4-2|TRBJ2-3
CASSQGSREYGTDTQYF
TGTGCCAGCAGCCAAGGATCGCGGGAGTATGGCACAGATACGCAGTATTTT
>few|NA|TRBV6-1|TRBJ2-7
CASTLGLGRYEQYF
TGTGCCAGCACATTGGGGCTAGGTCGTTACGAGCAGTACTTC
>few|NA|TRBV7-2|TRBJ1-2
CASSANAGPYGYTF
TGTGCCAGCAGCGCTAACGCCGGACCTTATGGCTACACCTTC
>many|NA|TRBV7-8|TRBJ2-2
CASSPGPGELFF
TGTGCCAGCAGCCCAGGCCCCGGGGAGCTGTTTTTT
>NA|NA|TRBV11-2|TRBJ2-1
CASSWGQRYSYNEQFF
TGTGCCAGCAGCTGGGGGCAGAGATACTCCTACAATGAGCAGTTCTTC
>NA|TRBD1|TRBV12-3/TRBV12-4|TRBJ2-1
CASSRGGTGGDEQFF
TGTGCCAGCAGCAGGGGTGGGACAGGTGGCGATGAGCAGTTCTTC
>NA|NA|TRBV7-2|TRBJ1-1
CASSSDRLFDTEAFF
TGTGCCAGCAGCTCAGACCGGTTGTTTGACACTGAAGCTTTCTTT
>few|NA|TRBV18|TRBJ2-2
CASSHMDQYTGELFF
TGTGCCAGCTCACACATGGACCAATACACCGGGGAGCTGTTTTTT
>NA|NA|TRBV29-1|TRBJ2-3
CSVVGAAYDPDTQYF
TGCAGCGTTGTTGGCGCAGCCTACGACCCAGATACGCAGTATTTT
>NA|NA|TRBV20-1|TRBJ1-1
CSAHSGRTDTEAFF
TGCAGTGCTCACTCCGGACGGACGGATACTGAAGCTTTCTTT
>NA|TRBD1|TRBV5-1|TRBJ2-7
CASSPKGQAPREQYF
TGCGCCAGCAGCCCTAAAGGACAGGCCCCCCGCGAGCAGTACTTC
>few|TRBD1|TRBV27|TRBJ1-1
CASREGQGYTEAFF
TGTGCCAGCAGGGAGGGACAGGGCTACACTGAAGCTTTCTTT
>many|NA|TRBV6-2/TRBV6-3|TRBJ2-3
CASSSLGRESRDTQYF
TGTGCCAGCAGTTCCCTAGGCAGGGAATCAAGGGATACGCAGTATTTT
>NA|NA|TRBV28|TRBJ2-4
CASSLGGLPFLDKNIQYF
TGTGCCAGCAGTTTGGGGGGGCTCCCTTTCTTGGACAAAAACATTCAGTACTTC
>many|NA|TRBV7-2|TRBJ2-7
CASSLGQLPSYEQYF
TGTGCCAGCAGCTTAGGTCAGCTTCCTAGTTACGAGCAGTACTTC